These 13 T cell receptor beta chains were all obtained from the same sample, sequenced in a study of shared clonotypes between healthy human individuals. Measured with immunoSEQ multiplex PCR; TCRdb has only the in-frame clones, and not every one. Of around 2,000,000 clones listed, 85% to 95% are singletons. Naive CD8 cells lacked CD45RO, underwent positive selection for CCR7 and left out terminally differentiated effector memory CD45RA+ cells. Sequencing was carried out using naive CD8+ T cells sorted from blood. The source of these receptors is a young man in good health.

CDR3 coding DNA: TGTGCCAGCAGTGCTCCGGGACTACCGAACACCGGGGAGCTGTTTTTT. Translating it yields CASSAPGLPNTGELFF. The V and J genes are TRBV7-2 and TRBJ2-2; TRBD2 aligns across 7 bases. This CDR3 has 16 residues. V lost 6 bases, J lost 0 bases, and 7 bases stayed unmatched. Germline V gives CDR1 SGHTA, CDR2 FQGNSA.

V gene TRBV4-1 combines with J gene TRBJ2-1; no reliable D call. CDR3 size: 14 residues. Germline CDR1 reads MGHRA; CDR2 reads YSYEKL. V shed 0 bases and J shed 8 bases, with 11 bases lying between them. The CDR3 loop is CASSQDQAIDEQFF. The CDR3 DNA is TGCGCCAGCAGCCAAGATCAGGCGATCGATGAGCAGTTCTTC.

This chain joins TRBV29-1 and TRBJ2-7; D not certain. V lost 1 base, J lost 1 base, and 11 bases lay in between. Germline values: CDR1 SQVTM, CDR2 ANQGSEA. CDR3 length equals 14 residues. The CDR3 DNA is TGCAGCGTTGAAGCGCCCTCAGAGTCCTACGAGCAGTACTTC. It encodes CSVEAPSESYEQYF.

The chain carries TRBV6-6 and TRBJ2-7, with D uncertain. CDR1 is MNHNY and CDR2 is SVGAGI in the germline V gene (reference sequence). The CDR3 consists of 12 residues. V dropped 6 bases and J dropped 2 bases, with 8 bases sitting between them. The CDR3: CASSLDAYEQYF. Here the CDR3 DNA reads TGTGCCAGCAGCCTCGACGCCTACGAGCAGTACTTC.

This sequence joins TRBV5-1 and TRBJ2-5, with D hard to call. V was cut by 0 bases and J by 1 base, with 4 bases left in between. This CDR3 has 13 amino acids. Germline values: CDR1 SGHRS, CDR2 YFSETQ. The CDR3 reads CASSLDFQETQYF. CDR3 in DNA: TGCGCCAGCAGCTTGGACTTCCAAGAGACCCAGTACTTC. The whole variable domain, remainder taken from reference TRBV5-1 and TRBJ2-5, is KAGVTQTPRYLIKTRGQQVTLSCSPISGHRSVSWYQQTPGQGLQFLFEYFSETQRNKGNFPGRFSGRQFSNSRSEMNVSTLELGDSALYLCASSLDFQETQYFGPGTRLLVL.

This clone was detected only once. The J gene is TRBJ2-7, the V gene TRBV7-8; 8 bases match TRBD2. Germline V gene sequence: CDR1 SGHVS, CDR2 FQNEAQ. The CDR3 contains 14 residues. J gave up 3 bases and V 0 bases, and 1 base lay outside the gene matches. This CDR3 reads CASSLAAGDYEQYF. The CDR3 coding sequence is TGTGCCAGCAGCTTAGCAGCGGGAGACTACGAGCAGTACTTC.

V usage is TRBV5-1 and J usage is TRBJ1-1; D uncertain. This CDR3 comprises 16 residues. Germline CDR1 is SGHRS and CDR2 is YFSETQ. Trimming took 0 bases from V and 1 from J, leaving 13 bases between them. The CDR3 sequence: CASSLAGLSRNTEAFF. The CDR3 bases are TGCGCCAGCAGCTTGGCCGGTTTATCGAGGAACACTGAAGCTTTCTTT.

The CDR3 nucleotides read TGTGCCAGCAGGCGCCACGGGCTAGCGGGTTACAATGAGCAGTTCTTC. Translation: CASRRHGLAGYNEQFF. The J gene is TRBJ2-1, the V gene TRBV27; 8 bases align to TRBD2. The CDR3 has 16 residues. Germline-derived CDR1 and CDR2 are MNHEY and SMNVEV (reference sequence). V shed 6 bases and J 4 bases; nucleotides not matched to a gene: 11.

The gene calls are TRBV2 and TRBJ2-3; 10 bases are shared with TRBD2. CDR1 and CDR2 from the germline V gene are SNHLY and FYNNEI. CDR3 length: 17 amino acids. Trimming removed 1 base from V and 3 bases from J; junction bases left unmatched: 7. The CDR3, as DNA: TGTGCCAGCAGTGAAGAGGTTCTAGCGGGGGTGACAGATACGCAGTATTTT. The encoded protein is CASSEEVLAGVTDTQYF.

The sample holds one count of this clone. The rearrangement links TRBV15 to TRBJ2-7; 10 bases align to TRBD2. V gave up 4 bases and J gave up 5 bases; unmatched junction bases: 8. This CDR3 has 15 residues. Germline V CDR1 and CDR2: LNHNV, YYDKDF (reference sequence). CDR3 nucleotides: TGTGCCACCAGCAAACCTAATAGCGGGAGGAACGAGCAGTACTTC. The encoded protein is CATSKPNSGRNEQYF.

This chain joins TRBV5-3 and TRBJ2-7; no clear D. TRBV5-3 is given ORF status, its function remaining uncertain. The CDR3 sequence is 12 residues long. With 0 bases removed from V and 9 bases from J, the gap between germline ends came to 10 bases. The CDR3 bases are TGTGCCAGAAGCTTGGATTGGCTTGGGCAGTACTTC. Translated, it gives CARSLDWLGQYF.

About this clone: Other DNA sequences from this sample encode an identical CDR3 as well. The genes are TRBV5-1 and TRBJ2-3, with a possible D match to TRBD2 (7 bases). The CDR3 is 13 residues long. Germline V gene sequence: CDR1 SGHRS, CDR2 YFSETQ. Trimming left V 5 bases short and J 2 bases short, with 9 bases between. CDR3 amino acids: CASRAGATDTQYF. The CDR3 DNA follows: TGCGCCAGCAGGGCGGGGGCCACAGATACGCAGTATTTT. Drawing the rest from reference TRBV5-1 and TRBJ2-3, the complete variable domain is KAGVTQTPRYLIKTRGQQVTLSCSPISGHRSVSWYQQTPGQGLQFLFEYFSETQRNKGNFPGRFSGRQFSNSRSEMNVSTLELGDSALYLCASRAGATDTQYFGPGTRLTVL.

On this clone: Other DNA sequences of this sample code for an identical CDR3. The chain links TRBV2 to TRBJ2-7; TRBD2 aligns across 11 bases. This CDR3 is 14 amino acids long. V gave up 3 bases and J gave up 2 bases; unmatched junction bases: 0. CDR1 is SNHLY, CDR2 FYNNEI, per germline. Here the CDR3 reads CASSEGLAAYEQYF. The CDR3 region has the DNA TGTGCCAGCAGTGAGGGACTAGCGGCCTACGAGCAGTACTTC.